A few counts support the clone carrying this T cell receptor beta chain. Its antigen is undetermined. This specimen belongs to a study of identical twins. Study-level results: Models came in too low on out-of-frame TCR alpha sharing in monozygotic twins. Among beta out-of-frame sequences, excess sharing between twins appeared weaker.

MiXCR was run by TCRdb on the 5' RACE reads, yielding one entry per CDR3 protein. Seen here are under 300,000 distinct CDR3 sequences, about 8.3% observed once, and the top ten hold 3%. V lost 1 base, J lost 13 bases, and 13 bases lay in between. This CDR3 has 12 amino acids. This same sample was also part of a study on yellow fever vaccine responses in identical twins.

The receptor's source is a woman between 18 and 29 years old in good health. This rearrangement joins TRBV12-3 or TRBV12-4 to TRBJ1-2; D remains unclear. The sequenced sample consisted of CD8+ T cells sorted from blood. CDR3 in amino acids: CASSLDWLSSTF. The DNA for the CDR3 is TGTGCCAGCAGTTTAGATTGGCTTTCCAGCACCTTC.